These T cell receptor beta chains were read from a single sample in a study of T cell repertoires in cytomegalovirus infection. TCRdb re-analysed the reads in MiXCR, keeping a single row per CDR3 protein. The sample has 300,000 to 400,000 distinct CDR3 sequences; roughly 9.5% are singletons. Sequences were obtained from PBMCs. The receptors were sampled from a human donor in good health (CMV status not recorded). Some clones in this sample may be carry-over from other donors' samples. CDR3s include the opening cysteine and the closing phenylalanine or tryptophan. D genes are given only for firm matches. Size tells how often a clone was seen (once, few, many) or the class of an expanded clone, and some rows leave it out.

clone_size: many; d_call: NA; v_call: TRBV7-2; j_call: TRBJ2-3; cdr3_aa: CASSQRTSGDTQYF; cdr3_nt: TGTGCCAGCAGCCAAAGAACTAGTGGAGATACGCAGTATTTT
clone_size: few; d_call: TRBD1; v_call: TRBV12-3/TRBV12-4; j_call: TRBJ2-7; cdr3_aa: CASSWQGVSREQYF; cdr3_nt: TGTGCCAGCAGTTGGCAGGGGGTTTCGCGCGAGCAGTACTTC
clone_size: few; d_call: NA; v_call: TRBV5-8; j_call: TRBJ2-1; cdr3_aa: CASSLGIGTLAEQFF; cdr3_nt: TGTGCCAGCAGCTTGGGGATTGGGACTCTGGCTGAGCAGTTCTTC
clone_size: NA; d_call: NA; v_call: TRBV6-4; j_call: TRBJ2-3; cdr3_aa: CASSDSPASTDTQYF; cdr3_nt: TGTGCCAGCAGTGACTCGCCGGCTAGCACAGATACGCAGTATTTT
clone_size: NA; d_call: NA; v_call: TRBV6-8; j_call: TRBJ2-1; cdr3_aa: CASSTGRVNSGDEQFF; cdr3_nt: TGTGCCAGCAGTACGGGCAGGGTTAATTCGGGCGATGAGCAGTTCTTC
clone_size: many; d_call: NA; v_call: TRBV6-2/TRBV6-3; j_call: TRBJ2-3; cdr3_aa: CASSTTGSFRTDTQYF; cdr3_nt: TGTGCCAGCAGTACTACGGGCTCCTTCCGCACAGATACGCAGTATTTT
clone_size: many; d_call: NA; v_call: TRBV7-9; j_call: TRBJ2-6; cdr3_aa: CASRYSSGANVLTF; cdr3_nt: TGTGCCAGCAGATACAGCTCTGGGGCCAACGTCCTGACTTTC
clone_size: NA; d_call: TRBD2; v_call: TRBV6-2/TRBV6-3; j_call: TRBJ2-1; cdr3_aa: CASSYSVPSGGLYNEQFF; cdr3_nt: TGTGCCAGCAGTTACTCAGTCCCTAGCGGGGGACTTTACAATGAGCAGTTCTTC
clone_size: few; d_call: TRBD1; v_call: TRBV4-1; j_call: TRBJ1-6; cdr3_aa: CASSQVLQGALFSPLHF; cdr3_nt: TGCGCCAGCAGCCAAGTCCTACAGGGGGCCCTTTTTTCACCCCTCCACTTT
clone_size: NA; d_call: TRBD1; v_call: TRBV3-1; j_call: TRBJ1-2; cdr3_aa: CASSADRAGGYTF; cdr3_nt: TGTGCCAGCAGCGCAGACAGGGCGGGCGGCTACACCTTC
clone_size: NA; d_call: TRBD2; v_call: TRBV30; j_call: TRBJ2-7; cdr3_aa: CAWSAGLAGRYEQYF; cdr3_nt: TGTGCCTGGAGCGCAGGACTAGCGGGAAGGTACGAGCAGTACTTC
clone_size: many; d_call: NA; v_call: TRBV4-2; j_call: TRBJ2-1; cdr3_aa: CASSLGDRSDYNEQFF; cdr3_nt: TGTGCCAGCAGCCTAGGAGACAGGAGCGACTACAATGAGCAGTTCTTC